A selection of T cell receptor beta chains follows, all from one sample in a study of T cell responses to AZD1222 COVID-19 vaccine. Measured with immunoSEQ multiplex PCR; TCRdb has only the in-frame clones, and not every one. The sample has about 150,000 clones, roughly 90% seen once. The specimen comprised peripheral blood, sampled 28 days after the second AZD1222 dose. The receptors shown here come from an adult who received the AZD1222 COVID-19 vaccine. CDR3s include the opening cysteine and the closing phenylalanine or tryptophan. Fields, in order: D gene, clone size, V gene, J gene, CDR3 protein, CDR3 DNA. The D gene is left open where the match is weak. Rows may omit the clone size; those that give it use once, few, many or a size class.

D gene: .; clone size: .; V gene: TRBV4-2; J gene: TRBJ2-1; CDR3 protein: CASSQEGTIAHDEQFF; CDR3 DNA: TGTGCCAGCAGCCAAGAAGGTACTATAGCTCATGATGAGCAGTTCTTC
D gene: .; clone size: .; V gene: TRBV21-1; J gene: TRBJ2-7; CDR3 protein: CASSKGWGTSIYEQYF; CDR3 DNA: TGTGCCAGCAGCAAAGGGTGGGGGACAAGCATCTACGAGCAGTACTTC
D gene: .; clone size: .; V gene: TRBV6-5; J gene: TRBJ2-1; CDR3 protein: CASSYFGKSSYNEQFF; CDR3 DNA: TGTGCCAGCAGTTACTTCGGGAAGAGCTCCTACAATGAGCAGTTCTTC
D gene: TRBD1; clone size: .; V gene: TRBV16; J gene: TRBJ1-2; CDR3 protein: CASRGDRADGYTF; CDR3 DNA: TGTGCCAGCAGAGGGGACAGGGCGGATGGCTACACCTTC
D gene: .; clone size: few; V gene: TRBV7-9; J gene: TRBJ2-7; CDR3 protein: CASSPNGYEQYF; CDR3 DNA: TGTGCCAGCAGCCCCAACGGGTACGAGCAGTACTTC
D gene: TRBD1; clone size: .; V gene: TRBV5-1; J gene: TRBJ1-2; CDR3 protein: CASSLGTGGNYGYTF; CDR3 DNA: TGCGCCAGCAGCTTGGGGACAGGGGGTAACTATGGCTACACCTTC
D gene: .; clone size: .; V gene: TRBV10-3; J gene: TRBJ1-2; CDR3 protein: CAISNYGPDPFYGYTF; CDR3 DNA: TGTGCCATCAGTAATTACGGGCCTGACCCGTTCTATGGCTACACCTTC
D gene: .; clone size: .; V gene: TRBV27; J gene: TRBJ1-2; CDR3 protein: CASSFHPANYGYTF; CDR3 DNA: TGTGCCAGCAGTTTCCACCCGGCCAACTATGGCTACACCTTC
D gene: .; clone size: .; V gene: TRBV10-3; J gene: TRBJ1-2; CDR3 protein: CAISEQTGPYGYTF; CDR3 DNA: TGTGCCATCAGTGAGCAAACGGGCCCCTATGGCTACACCTTC
D gene: TRBD1; clone size: .; V gene: TRBV19; J gene: TRBJ1-1; CDR3 protein: CASTLQGAAEAFF; CDR3 DNA: TGTGCCAGCACACTACAGGGGGCCGCTGAAGCTTTCTTT
D gene: TRBD1; clone size: .; V gene: TRBV24-1; J gene: TRBJ2-7; CDR3 protein: CATSTGQLYEQYF; CDR3 DNA: TGTGCCACCAGCACGGGACAGCTATACGAGCAGTACTTC
D gene: TRBD2; clone size: .; V gene: TRBV19; J gene: TRBJ2-5; CDR3 protein: CASRLAGNLETQYF; CDR3 DNA: TGTGCCAGTAGACTAGCGGGGAATTTAGAGACCCAGTACTTC
D gene: .; clone size: .; V gene: TRBV23-1; J gene: TRBJ2-3; CDR3 protein: CASSRQGTDTQYF; CDR3 DNA: TGCGCCAGCAGTCGACAGGGCACAGATACGCAGTATTTT
D gene: TRBD1; clone size: .; V gene: TRBV9; J gene: TRBJ1-4; CDR3 protein: CASSVAVETGGFGNEKLFF; CDR3 DNA: TGTGCCAGCAGCGTAGCTGTGGAGACAGGGGGGTTTGGTAATGAAAAACTGTTTTTT
D gene: TRBD1; clone size: once; V gene: TRBV4-1; J gene: TRBJ1-3; CDR3 protein: CASSQGRGPGNTIYF; CDR3 DNA: TGCGCCAGCAGCCAAGGCAGGGGGCCTGGAAACACCATATATTTT
D gene: .; clone size: .; V gene: TRBV30; J gene: TRBJ1-2; CDR3 protein: CAWGSTIGYGYTF; CDR3 DNA: TGTGCCTGGGGATCGACTATTGGCTATGGCTACACCTTC
D gene: .; clone size: .; V gene: TRBV3-1/TRBV3-2; J gene: TRBJ1-6; CDR3 protein: CASSQDRGGIVPLHF; CDR3 DNA: TGTGCCAGCAGCCAAGATCGAGGAGGGATAGTACCCCTCCACTTT
D gene: .; clone size: .; V gene: TRBV27; J gene: TRBJ2-7; CDR3 protein: CASRDQAYEQYF; CDR3 DNA: TGTGCCAGCCGGGACCAAGCCTACGAGCAGTACTTC
D gene: .; clone size: .; V gene: TRBV6-5; J gene: TRBJ1-1; CDR3 protein: CASRAPGGFTEAFF; CDR3 DNA: TGTGCCAGCAGGGCCCCCGGGGGGTTTACTGAAGCTTTCTTT